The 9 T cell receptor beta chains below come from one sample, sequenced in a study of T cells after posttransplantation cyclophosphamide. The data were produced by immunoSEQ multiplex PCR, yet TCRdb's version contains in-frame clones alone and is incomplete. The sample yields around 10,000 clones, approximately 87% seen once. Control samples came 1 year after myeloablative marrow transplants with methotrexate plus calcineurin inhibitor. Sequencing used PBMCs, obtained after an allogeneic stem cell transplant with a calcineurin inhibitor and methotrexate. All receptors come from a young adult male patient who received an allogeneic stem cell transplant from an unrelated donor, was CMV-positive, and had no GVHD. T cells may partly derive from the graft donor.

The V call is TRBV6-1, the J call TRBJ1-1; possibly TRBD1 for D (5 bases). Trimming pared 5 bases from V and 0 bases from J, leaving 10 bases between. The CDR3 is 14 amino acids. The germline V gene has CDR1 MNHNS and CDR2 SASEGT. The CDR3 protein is CASSSTDMNTEAFF. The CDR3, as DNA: TGTGCCAGCAGTTCGACAGACATGAACACTGAAGCTTTCTTT.

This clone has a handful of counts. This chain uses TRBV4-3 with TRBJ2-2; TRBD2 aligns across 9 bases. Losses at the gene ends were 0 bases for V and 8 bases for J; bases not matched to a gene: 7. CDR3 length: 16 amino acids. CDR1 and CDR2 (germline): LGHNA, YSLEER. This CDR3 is CASSQDPLAGPGELFF. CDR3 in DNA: TGCGCCAGCAGCCAAGATCCCCTAGCGGGACCTGGGGAGCTGTTTTTT.

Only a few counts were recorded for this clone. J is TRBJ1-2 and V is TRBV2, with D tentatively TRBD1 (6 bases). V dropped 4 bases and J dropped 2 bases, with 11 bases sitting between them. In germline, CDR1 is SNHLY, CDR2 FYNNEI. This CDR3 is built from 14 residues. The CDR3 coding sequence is TGTGCCAGCAGTGTTACAGGGTCGAACTATGGCTACACCTTC. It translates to CASSVTGSNYGYTF.

Here the CDR3 reads CASSFPRTGATDTQYF. In DNA, the CDR3 is TGTGCCAGCAGCTTCCCTCGAACGGGAGCGACAGATACGCAGTATTTT. The gene calls are TRBV5-8 and TRBJ2-3, with a weak D call TRBD2 (6 bases). Looked up from germline, CDR1 is SGHTS and CDR2 is YDEGEE. The V end was cut by 2 bases, the J end by 3 bases, with 16 bases between. The CDR3 consists of 16 residues.

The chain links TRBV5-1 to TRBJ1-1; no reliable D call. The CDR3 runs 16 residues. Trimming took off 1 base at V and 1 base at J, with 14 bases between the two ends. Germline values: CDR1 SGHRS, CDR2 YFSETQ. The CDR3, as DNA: TGCGCCAGCAGCTTGTCGGAGGGCACATCGAACACTGAAGCTTTCTTT. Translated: CASSLSEGTSNTEAFF.

The CDR3 here is CASSSGGGLETQYF. The CDR3 nucleotides read TGTGCCAGCAGCTCCGGGGGAGGGCTGGAGACCCAGTACTTC. The chain is built from TRBV5-6 and TRBJ2-5; the match to TRBD2 covers 7 bases. CDR3 length equals 14 residues. The junction had 7 bases not matched to a gene; V was cut back by 3 bases and J by 5 bases. The germline V gene encodes CDR1 SGHDT and CDR2 YYEEEE.

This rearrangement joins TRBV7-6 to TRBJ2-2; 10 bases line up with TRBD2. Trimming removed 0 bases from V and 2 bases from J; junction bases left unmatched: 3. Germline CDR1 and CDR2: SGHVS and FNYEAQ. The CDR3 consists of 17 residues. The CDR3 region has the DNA TGTGCCAGCAGCTTAGCATCACTAGCGGGAAACACCGGGGAGCTGTTTTTT. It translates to CASSLASLAGNTGELFF.

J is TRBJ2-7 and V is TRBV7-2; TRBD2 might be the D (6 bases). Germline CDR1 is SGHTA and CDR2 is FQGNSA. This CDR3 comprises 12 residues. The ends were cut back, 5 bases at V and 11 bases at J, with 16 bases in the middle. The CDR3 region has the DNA TGTGCCAGCAGCCTGGAGCCGGGAGTTAAGTACGTC. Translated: CASSLEPGVKYV.

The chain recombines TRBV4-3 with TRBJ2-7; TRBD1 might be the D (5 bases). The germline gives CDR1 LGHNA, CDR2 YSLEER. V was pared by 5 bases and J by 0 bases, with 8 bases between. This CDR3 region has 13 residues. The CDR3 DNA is TGCGCCAGCAGCGCAGGGATCTCCTACGAGCAGTACTTC. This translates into CASSAGISYEQYF.